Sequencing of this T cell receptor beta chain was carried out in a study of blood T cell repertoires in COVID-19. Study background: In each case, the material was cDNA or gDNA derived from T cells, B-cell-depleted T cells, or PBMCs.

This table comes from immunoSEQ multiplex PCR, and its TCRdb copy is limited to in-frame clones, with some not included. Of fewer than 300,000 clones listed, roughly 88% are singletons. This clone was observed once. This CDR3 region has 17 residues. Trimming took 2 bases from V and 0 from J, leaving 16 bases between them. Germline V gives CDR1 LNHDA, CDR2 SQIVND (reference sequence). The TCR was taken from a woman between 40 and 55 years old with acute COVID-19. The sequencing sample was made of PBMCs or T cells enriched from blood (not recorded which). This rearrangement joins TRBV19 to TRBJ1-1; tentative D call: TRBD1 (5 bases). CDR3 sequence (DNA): TGTGCCAGTAGTATAAGTAGGAGGGGCCTTATGAACACTGAAGCTTTCTTT. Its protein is CASSISRRGLMNTEAFF.